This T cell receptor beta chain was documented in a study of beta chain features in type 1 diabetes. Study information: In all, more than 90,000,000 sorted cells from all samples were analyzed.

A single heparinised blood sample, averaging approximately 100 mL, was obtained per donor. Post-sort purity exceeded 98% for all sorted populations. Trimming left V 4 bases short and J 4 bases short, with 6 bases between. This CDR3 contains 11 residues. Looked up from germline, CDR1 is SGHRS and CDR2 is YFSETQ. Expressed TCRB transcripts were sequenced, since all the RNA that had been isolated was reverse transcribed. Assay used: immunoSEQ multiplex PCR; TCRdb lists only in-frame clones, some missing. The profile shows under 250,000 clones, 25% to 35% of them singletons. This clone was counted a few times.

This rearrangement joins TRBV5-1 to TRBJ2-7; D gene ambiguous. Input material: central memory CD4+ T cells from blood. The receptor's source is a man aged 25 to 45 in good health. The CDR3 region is CASSDQYEQYF. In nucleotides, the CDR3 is TGCGCCAGCAGCGATCAATACGAGCAGTACTTC.